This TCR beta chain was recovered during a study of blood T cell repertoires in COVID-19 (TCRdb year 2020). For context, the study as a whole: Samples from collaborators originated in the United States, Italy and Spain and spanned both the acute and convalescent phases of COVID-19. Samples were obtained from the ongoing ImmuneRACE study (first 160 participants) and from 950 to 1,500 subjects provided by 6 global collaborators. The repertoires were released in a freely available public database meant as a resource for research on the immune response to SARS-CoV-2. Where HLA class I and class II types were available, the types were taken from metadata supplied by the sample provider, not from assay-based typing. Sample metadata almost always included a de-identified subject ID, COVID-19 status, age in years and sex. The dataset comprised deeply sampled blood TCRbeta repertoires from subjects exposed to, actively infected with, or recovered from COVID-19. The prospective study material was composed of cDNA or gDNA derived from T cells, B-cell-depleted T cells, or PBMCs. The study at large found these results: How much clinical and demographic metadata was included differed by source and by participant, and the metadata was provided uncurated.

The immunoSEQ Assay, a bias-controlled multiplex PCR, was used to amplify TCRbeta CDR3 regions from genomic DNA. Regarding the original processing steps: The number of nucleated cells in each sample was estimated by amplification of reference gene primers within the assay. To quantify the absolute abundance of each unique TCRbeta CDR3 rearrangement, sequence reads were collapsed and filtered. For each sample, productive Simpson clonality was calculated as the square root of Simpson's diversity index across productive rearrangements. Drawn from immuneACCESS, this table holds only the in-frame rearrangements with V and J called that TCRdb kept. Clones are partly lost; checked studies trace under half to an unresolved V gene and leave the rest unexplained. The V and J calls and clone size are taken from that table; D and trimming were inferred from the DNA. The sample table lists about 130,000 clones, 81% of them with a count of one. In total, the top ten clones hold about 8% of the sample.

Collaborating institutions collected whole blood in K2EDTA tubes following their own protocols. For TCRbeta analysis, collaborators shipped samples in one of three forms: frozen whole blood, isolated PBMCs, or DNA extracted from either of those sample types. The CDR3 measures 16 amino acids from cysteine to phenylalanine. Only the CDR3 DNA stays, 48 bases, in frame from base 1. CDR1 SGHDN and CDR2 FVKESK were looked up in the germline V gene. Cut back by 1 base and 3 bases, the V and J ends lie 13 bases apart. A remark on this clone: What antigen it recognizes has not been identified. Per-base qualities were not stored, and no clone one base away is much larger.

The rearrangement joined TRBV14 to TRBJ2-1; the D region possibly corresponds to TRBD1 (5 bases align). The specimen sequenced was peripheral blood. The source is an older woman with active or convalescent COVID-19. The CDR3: CASSQVRQGLYNEQFF. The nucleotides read TGTGCCAGCAGCCAAGTAAGGCAGGGCCTCTACAATGAGCAGTTCTTC. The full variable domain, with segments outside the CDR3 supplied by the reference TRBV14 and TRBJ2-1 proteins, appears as EAGVTQFPSHSVIEKGQTVTLRCDPISGHDNLYWYRRVMGKEIKFLLHFVKESKQDESGMPNNRFLAERTGGTYSTLKVQPAELEDSGVYFCASSQVRQGLYNEQFFGPGTRLTVL.